This T cell receptor (beta chain) originates from a study of T cells after yellow fever vaccination. Whole-study results and caveats: Booster sampling recovered most clones from primary vaccination (less than 97% CD4, approximately 90% CD8). High-abundance clonotypes from the bulk population could contaminate FACS-sorted repertoires.

This CDR3 has 12 amino acids. V was shortened by 0 bases and J by 5 bases, with 6 bases between the two germline ends. In germline, CDR1 is SGHRS, CDR2 YFSETQ. TCRdb used MiXCR to reprocess the 5' RACE reads, holding one entry per CDR3 protein. Here the sample spans more than 110,000 distinct CDR3 sequences, approximately 6.6% being singletons. In this sample, this clonotype turned up many times. Its specificity is not known. V usage is TRBV5-1 and J usage is TRBJ2-7; no definite D call. Source: CD4+ T cells sorted from PBMCs, taken 10 days after the yellow fever booster vaccination. The sequence was obtained from a man under 40 who received the YFV17D yellow fever vaccine. In DNA form, the CDR3 reads TGCGCCAGCAGCTTGGCTCAGCACGAGCAGTACTTC. This sequence encodes CASSLAQHEQYF.